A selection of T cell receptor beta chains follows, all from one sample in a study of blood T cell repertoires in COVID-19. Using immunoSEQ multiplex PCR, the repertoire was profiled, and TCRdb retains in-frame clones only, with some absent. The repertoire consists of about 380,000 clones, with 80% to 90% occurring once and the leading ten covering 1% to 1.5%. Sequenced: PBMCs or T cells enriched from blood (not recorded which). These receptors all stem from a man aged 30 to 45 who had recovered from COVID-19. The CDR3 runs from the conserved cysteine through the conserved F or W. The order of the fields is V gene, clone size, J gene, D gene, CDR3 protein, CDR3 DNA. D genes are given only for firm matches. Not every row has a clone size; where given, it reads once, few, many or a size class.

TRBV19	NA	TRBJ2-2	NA	CASSTTGPGELFF	TGTGCCAGTAGTACTACAGGGCCCGGGGAGCTGTTTTTT
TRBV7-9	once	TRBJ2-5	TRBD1	CASSLHGQGPQETQYF	TGTGCCAGCAGCTTGCACGGACAGGGACCTCAAGAGACCCAGTACTTC
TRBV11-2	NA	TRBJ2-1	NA	CASSFQGNEQFF	TGTGCCAGCAGCTTCCAGGGCAATGAGCAGTTCTTC
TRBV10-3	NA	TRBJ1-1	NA	CAISDRYREAFF	TGTGCCATCAGTGACAGGTACAGAGAAGCTTTCTTT
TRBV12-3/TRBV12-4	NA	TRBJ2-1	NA	CASSFDIDNEQFF	TGTGCCAGCAGTTTTGACATCGACAATGAGCAGTTCTTC
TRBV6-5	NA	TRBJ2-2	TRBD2	CASSLGLAGAGELFF	TGTGCCAGCAGTTTGGGACTAGCGGGGGCCGGGGAGCTGTTTTTT
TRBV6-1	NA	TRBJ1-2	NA	CASSEWDSYYTF	TGTGCCAGCAGTGAATGGGACTCTTACTACACCTTC
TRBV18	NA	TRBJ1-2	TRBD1	CASSPTGQLINYGYTF	TGTGCCAGCTCACCAACGGGACAGCTTATCAACTATGGCTACACCTTC
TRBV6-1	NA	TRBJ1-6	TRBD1	CASSEGQLSSYNSPLHF	TGTGCCAGCAGTGAGGGACAGTTGAGCTCCTATAATTCACCCCTCCACTTT
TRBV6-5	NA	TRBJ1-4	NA	CASRLGEFNEKLFF	TGTGCCAGCAGGCTTGGGGAGTTTAATGAAAAACTGTTTTTT
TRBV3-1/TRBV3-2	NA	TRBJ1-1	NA	CASSQVGGTEAFF	TGTGCCAGCAGCCAAGTGGGGGGGACTGAAGCTTTCTTT
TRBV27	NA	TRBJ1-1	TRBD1	CASRHRGGNTEAFF	TGTGCCAGCAGGCACAGGGGGGGGAACACTGAAGCTTTCTTT
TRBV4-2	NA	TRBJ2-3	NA	CASSQVGSGGSGDTQYF	TGTGCCAGCAGCCAAGTTGGATCCGGGGGTTCTGGGGATACGCAGTATTTT
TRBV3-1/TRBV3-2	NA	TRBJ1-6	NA	CASSQDGWHGDSPLHF	TGTGCCAGCAGCCAAGATGGGTGGCACGGGGATTCACCCCTCCACTTT
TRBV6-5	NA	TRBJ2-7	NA	CASTLWGGGEQYF	TGTGCCAGCACCCTGTGGGGGGGCGGGGAGCAGTACTTC
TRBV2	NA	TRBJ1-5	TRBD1	CASTLDRGVLSSQPQHF	TGTGCCAGCACCTTGGACAGGGGAGTTCTTAGCAGTCAGCCCCAGCATTTT
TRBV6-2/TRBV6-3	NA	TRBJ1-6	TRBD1	CASSYSQTGTDNSPLHF	TGTGCCAGCAGTTACTCCCAAACCGGGACAGATAATTCACCCCTCCACTTT
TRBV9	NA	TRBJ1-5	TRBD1	CASSSVRDRVDQPQHF	TGTGCCAGCAGCTCGGTCCGGGACAGGGTCGACCAGCCCCAGCATTTT
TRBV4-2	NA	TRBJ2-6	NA	CASSQDMWGLGTNVLTF	TGTGCCAGCAGCCAAGATATGTGGGGGCTCGGCACCAACGTCCTGACTTTC
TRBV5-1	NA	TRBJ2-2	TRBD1	CASFQGDVGELFF	TGCGCCAGCTTCCAGGGGGACGTCGGGGAGCTGTTTTTT
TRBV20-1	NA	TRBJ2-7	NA	CSASNAGDYEQYF	TGCAGTGCTAGTAATGCAGGGGACTACGAGCAGTACTTC
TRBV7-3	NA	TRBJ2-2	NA	CASSLNTGELFF	TGTGCCAGCAGCCTGAACACCGGGGAGCTGTTTTTT
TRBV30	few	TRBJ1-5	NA	CAWSSGLSQPQHF	TGTGCCTGGAGTTCAGGGCTTAGCCAGCCCCAGCATTTT
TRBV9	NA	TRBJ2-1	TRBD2	CASSVGPGLAGAGEQFF	TGTGCCAGCAGCGTAGGTCCGGGACTAGCGGGGGCAGGGGAGCAGTTCTTC
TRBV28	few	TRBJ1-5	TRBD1	CASSLQGVNQPQHF	TGTGCCAGCAGTCTACAGGGGGTGAATCAGCCCCAGCATTTT
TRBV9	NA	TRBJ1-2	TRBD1	CASSAWTGGSYGYTF	TGTGCCAGCAGCGCATGGACAGGGGGCTCCTATGGCTACACCTTC
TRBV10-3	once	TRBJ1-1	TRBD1	CAISELQGSTEAFF	TGTGCCATCAGTGAGCTACAGGGGAGCACTGAAGCTTTCTTT
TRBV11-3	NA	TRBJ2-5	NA	CASSLVQGETQYF	TGTGCCAGCAGCTTAGTACAGGGAGAGACCCAGTACTTC
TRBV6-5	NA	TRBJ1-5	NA	CASSSGLRGNQPQHF	TGTGCCAGCAGTTCCGGTCTTCGGGGCAATCAGCCCCAGCATTTT
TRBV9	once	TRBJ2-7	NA	CASSVDGTSPLEQYF	TGTGCCAGCAGCGTAGACGGGACTTCCCCACTCGAGCAGTACTTC
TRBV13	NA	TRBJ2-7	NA	CASRSVPSTEQYF	TGTGCCAGCCGCTCGGTTCCCTCTACCGAGCAGTACTTC
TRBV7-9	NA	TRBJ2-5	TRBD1	CASSFVGTGRETQYF	TGTGCCAGCAGCTTCGTAGGGACAGGGAGGGAGACCCAGTACTTC
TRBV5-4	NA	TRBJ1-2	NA	CASSFSQGSYGYTF	TGTGCCAGCAGCTTTAGTCAGGGTAGCTATGGCTACACCTTC
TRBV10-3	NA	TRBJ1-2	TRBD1	CAGRRDSGHGYTF	TGTGCCGGAAGAAGGGACAGTGGGCATGGCTACACCTTC
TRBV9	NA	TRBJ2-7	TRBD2	CASSSEGRDSYEQYF	TGTGCCAGCAGCTCCGAGGGGAGGGATTCCTACGAGCAGTACTTC
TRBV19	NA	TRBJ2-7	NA	CASSPRETYEQYF	TGTGCCAGTAGTCCCCGGGAAACCTACGAGCAGTACTTC
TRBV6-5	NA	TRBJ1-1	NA	CASSYMTGEAFF	TGTGCCAGCAGTTACATGACAGGTGAAGCTTTCTTT
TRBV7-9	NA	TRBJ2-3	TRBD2	CASSSKAGGLHTQYF	TGTGCCAGCAGCTCCAAAGCGGGGGGGCTCCATACGCAGTATTTT
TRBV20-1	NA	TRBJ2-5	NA	CSARAGETQYF	TGCAGTGCCCGCGCGGGCGAGACCCAGTACTTC
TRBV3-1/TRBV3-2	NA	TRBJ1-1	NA	CASSQGPMNTEAFF	TGTGCCAGCAGCCAGGGGCCCATGAACACTGAAGCTTTCTTT
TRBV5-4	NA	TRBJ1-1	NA	CASSLGPNLMNTEAFF	TGTGCCAGCAGCCTGGGGCCGAACCTCATGAACACTGAAGCTTTCTTT
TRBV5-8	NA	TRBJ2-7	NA	CASSLGRDREQYF	TGTGCCAGCAGCCTTGGTAGAGACAGAGAGCAGTACTTC
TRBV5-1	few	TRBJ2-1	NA	CASSLEYEQFF	TGCGCCAGCAGCTTAGAGTATGAGCAGTTCTTC
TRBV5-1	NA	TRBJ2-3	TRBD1	CASSLEGQGRTDTQYF	TGCGCCAGCAGCTTGGAGGGACAGGGTCGCACAGATACGCAGTATTTT
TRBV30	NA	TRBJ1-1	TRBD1	CAWKKGQGGTEAFF	TGTGCCTGGAAAAAGGGACAGGGGGGAACTGAAGCTTTCTTT
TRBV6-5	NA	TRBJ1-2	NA	CASSYSGLRKGYTF	TGTGCCAGCAGTTACTCGGGTTTGAGGAAGGGCTACACCTTC
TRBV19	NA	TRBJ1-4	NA	CASSIVHRSNEKLFF	TGTGCCAGTAGTATAGTACACAGAAGTAATGAAAAACTGTTTTTT
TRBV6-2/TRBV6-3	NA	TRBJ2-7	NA	CASSTGALEQYF	TGTGCCAGCAGCACGGGAGCTCTCGAGCAGTACTTC
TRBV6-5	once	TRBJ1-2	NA	CASCPTICHGYTF	TGTGCCAGTTGCCCGACTATTTGCCATGGCTACACCTTC
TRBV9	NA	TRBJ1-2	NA	CASSGGTLANYGYTF	TGTGCCAGCAGCGGGGGGACTCTAGCTAACTATGGCTACACCTTC
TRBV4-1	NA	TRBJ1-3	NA	CASSQDPLQDTIYF	TGCGCCAGCAGCCAAGATCCCCTGCAGGACACCATATATTTT